This T cell receptor (beta chain) emerged from a study of blood T cell repertoires in COVID-19. Overall study context: Donors in the United States, Italy and Spain gave samples during acute or convalescent COVID-19. In each case, the material was cDNA or gDNA derived from T cells, B-cell-depleted T cells, or PBMCs.

Assay: immunoSEQ multiplex PCR; the TCRdb copy retains only in-frame clones and omits some. Of around 140,000 clones in the sample, around nine tenths were seen once. This CDR3 has 14 residues. Germline V gene lookup returns CDR1 SGHTS and CDR2 YDEGEE. V lost 5 bases, J lost 6 bases, and 14 bases lay in between. The sequence derives from a woman in her 50s with active or convalescent COVID-19. The sequenced sample was peripheral blood. The chain recombines TRBV5-8 with TRBJ2-2, with a tentative D call TRBD1 (6 bases). Here the CDR3 reads CASSLRTAPGELFF. The CDR3 region has the DNA TGTGCCAGCAGTCTACGGACAGCGCCCGGGGAGCTGTTTTTT.